This T cell receptor beta chain was obtained from a study of type 1 regulatory T cells. Study-wide background: T-allo10 is an in vitro-generated, Tr1-enriched CD4 T cell product specific for alloantigen.

This clonotype was recorded a few times. Its antigen is as yet unknown. CDR1 and CDR2 from the germline V gene are DFQATT and SNEGSKA (reference sequence). V dropped 6 bases and J dropped 7 bases, with 23 bases sitting between them. The CDR3 totals 15 residues. TCRdb analysed the reads with MiXCR anew, one entry per CDR3 protein. The sample carries about 68,000 distinct CDR3 sequences, 63% recorded once. J is TRBJ2-3 and V is TRBV20-1, with D maybe TRBD1 (6 bases). The sequencing input was cultured T cells, either the whole culture or a sorted T cell fraction (not recorded which). Sample subset: Tr1-enriched cell product generated in vitro against host alloantigens. The receptor was derived from a human donor in good health. CDR3 region: CSAQDRARTTNTQYF. CDR3 sequence (DNA): TGCAGTGCCCAGGACAGAGCGAGGACCACGAATACGCAGTATTTT.